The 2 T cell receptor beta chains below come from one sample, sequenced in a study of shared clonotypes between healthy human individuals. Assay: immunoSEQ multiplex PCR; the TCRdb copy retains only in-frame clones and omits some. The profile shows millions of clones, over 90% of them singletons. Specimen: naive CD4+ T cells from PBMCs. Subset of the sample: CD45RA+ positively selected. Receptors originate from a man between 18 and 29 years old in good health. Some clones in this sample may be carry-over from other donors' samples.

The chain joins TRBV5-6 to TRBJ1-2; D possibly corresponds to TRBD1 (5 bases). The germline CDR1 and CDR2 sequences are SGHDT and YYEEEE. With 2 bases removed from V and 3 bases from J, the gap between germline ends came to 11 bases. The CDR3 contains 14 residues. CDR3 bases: TGTGCCAGCAGCTTTTCCGGGGCCTACTATGGCTACACCTTC. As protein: CASSFSGAYYGYTF. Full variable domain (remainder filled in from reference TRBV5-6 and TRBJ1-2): DAGVTQSPTHLIKTRGQQVTLRCSPKSGHDTVSWYQQALGQGPQFIFQYYEEEERQRGNFPDRFSGHQFPNYSSELNVNALLLGDSALYLCASSFSGAYYGYTFGSGTRLTVV.

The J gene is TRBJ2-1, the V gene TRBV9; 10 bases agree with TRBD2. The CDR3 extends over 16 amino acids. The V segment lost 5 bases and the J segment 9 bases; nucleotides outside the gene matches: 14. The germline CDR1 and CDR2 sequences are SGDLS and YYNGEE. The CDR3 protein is CASSLQASGSTSEQFF. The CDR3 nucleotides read TGTGCCAGCAGTCTCCAGGCTAGCGGGAGTACAAGTGAGCAGTTCTTC.